Below are 27 T cell receptor beta chains sequenced from a single sample in a study of T cells in Graves' hyperthyroidism and ophthalmopathy. Amplified regions were TCR beta CDR3 sequences from RNA transcripts. An initial round of RT-PCR targeting the TCR CDR3 relied on the HTBI primer set. Each CDR3 protein is one row after TCRdb ran MiXCR on the multiplex PCR reads. Of about 330,000 distinct CDR3 sequences listed, approximately 14% are singletons. Sequencing was performed on blood. The receptor source for this set is a woman in her 40s with Graves' ophthalmopathy.

This clonotype has more than one count but fewer than ten. The chain carries TRBV7-8 and TRBJ1-1; D is unclear. V lost 5 bases to trimming and J lost 4 bases, with 17 bases between them. Germline V CDR1 and CDR2: SGHVS, FQNEAQ. CDR3 length: 15 amino acids. The CDR3 here is CASSPHRVGITEAFF. The CDR3 DNA follows: TGTGCCAGCAGCCCCCATCGGGTGGGAATCACTGAAGCTTTCTTT.

This clonotype has a count of ten or more. The chain couples TRBV18 to TRBJ1-2; D is uncertain. The germline CDR1 and CDR2 sequences are KGHSH and LQKENI. Trimming shortened V by 4 bases and J by 0 bases, and 15 bases separated the two germline ends. The CDR3 is 16 amino acids. CDR3 bases: TGTGCCAGCTCACGAGTCGCGGAGATTACTAACTATGGCTACACCTTC. Protein: CASSRVAEITNYGYTF. The variable domain in full, completed from reference TRBV18 and TRBJ1-2, reads NAGVMQNPRHLVRRRGQEARLRCSPMKGHSHVYWYRQLPEEGLKFMVYLQKENIIDESGMPKERFSAEFPKEGPSILRIQQVVRGDSAAYFCASSRVAEITNYGYTFGSGTRLTVV.

This clonotype showed up just a few times. V usage is TRBV19 and J usage is TRBJ2-1; D is ambiguous. V lost 3 bases, J lost 6 bases, and 3 bases lay in between. The CDR3 has 11 residues. Looked up from germline, CDR1 is LNHDA and CDR2 is SQIVND (reference sequence). CDR3 nucleotides: TGTGCCAGTAGTATCCTCAATGAGCAGTTCTTC. Its protein is CASSILNEQFF.

This clonotype occurred many times. This rearrangement joins TRBV11-2 to TRBJ1-2; maybe TRBD1 (6 bases). The length of the CDR3 is 13 residues. V lost 5 bases and J 3 bases, leaving 10 bases between the germline ends. Germline CDR1 and CDR2: SGHAT and FQNNGV. The CDR3 coding sequence is TGTGCCAGCAGCCGGACAGACTACTATGGCTACACCTTC. This sequence encodes CASSRTDYYGYTF.

This chain connects TRBV6-2 or TRBV6-3 to TRBJ1-4, with 7 bases fitting TRBD1. V gave up 0 bases and J gave up 8 bases; unmatched junction bases: 12. The length of the CDR3 is 17 residues. The V gene's germline CDR1 is MNHEY and CDR2 SVGEGT. The CDR3 is CASSYSVLEGAWEKLFF. The CDR3 coding sequence is TGTGCCAGCAGTTACTCAGTTTTAGAGGGGGCGTGGGAAAAACTGTTTTTT.

This clonotype turned up a few times. This sequence may be a read error, since a much larger clone differs from it by one base. The V call is TRBV10-3, the J call TRBJ2-7, with unresolved D. This CDR3 is 14 amino acids long. The germline V gene has CDR1 ENHRY and CDR2 SYGVKD. Here the CDR3 reads CAISKSLVNYEQYF. CDR3 bases: TGTGCCATCAGTAAGTCTCTAGTGAACTACGAGCAGTACTTC.

Ten or more counts support this clonotype. V and J are TRBV6-1 and TRBJ1-1; D gene unclear. CDR1 is MNHNS, CDR2 SASEGT, per germline. This CDR3 has 15 amino acids. V gave up 0 bases and J gave up 6 bases, with 14 bases separating them. The CDR3 loop reads CASSEAGFLVPEAFF. The CDR3 DNA reads as TGTGCCAGCAGTGAAGCGGGGTTCCTAGTCCCTGAAGCTTTCTTT.

This clonotype has only a few counts. The chain couples TRBV19 to TRBJ1-5; the match to TRBD1 covers 8 bases. The J segment lost 6 bases and the V segment lost 6 bases, leaving 10 bases of the junction unmatched. The CDR3 has 15 amino acids. In germline, CDR1 is LNHDA, CDR2 SQIVND (reference sequence). The DNA for the CDR3 is TGTGCCAGTAGCCAAATCACAGGGGGAAGTCAGCCCCAGCATTTT. Amino acid sequence: CASSQITGGSQPQHF. The full variable domain, in which reference TRBV19 and TRBJ1-5 provide the parts outside the CDR3, is DGGITQSPKYLFRKEGQNVTLSCEQNLNHDAMYWYRQDPGQGLRLIYYSQIVNDFQKGDIAEGYSVSREKKESFPLTVTSAQKNPTAFYLCASSQITGGSQPQHFGDGTRLSIL.

This clonotype was seen only a few times. Possible read error: a much larger clone is one base away. The V call is TRBV7-2, the J call TRBJ2-7; no reliable D call. CDR1 and CDR2 from the germline V gene are SGHTA and FQGNSA. The CDR3 is 12 residues long. V lost 4 bases, J lost 2 bases, and 6 bases lay in between. The CDR3 loop is CASSSRAYEQYF. In nucleotides, the CDR3 is TGTGCCAGCAGCTCCCGGGCCTACGAGCAGTACTTC.

There are many counts of this clonotype. J is TRBJ1-5 and V is TRBV28, with 8 bases lining up with TRBD1. The CDR3 length is 16 residues. Germline loops: CDR1 MDHEN, CDR2 SYDVKM. Trimming cost V 5 bases and J 1 base; bases outside gene matches: 7. The CDR3 protein is CASSLLRDRSNQPQHF. The CDR3 DNA reads as TGTGCCAGCAGTCTTCTCCGGGACAGGAGCAATCAGCCCCAGCATTTT.

The table lists this clonotype with many counts. The V call is TRBV6-1, the J call TRBJ2-5, with 8 bases matching TRBD2. In germline, CDR1 is MNHNS, CDR2 SASEGT. V dropped 5 bases and J dropped 5; count of bases not matched to a gene: 1. There are 12 residues in the CDR3. CDR3 in amino acids: CASSPSGETQYF. CDR3 bases: TGTGCCAGCAGTCCTAGCGGGGAGACCCAGTACTTC.

This clonotype was detected many times. The chain has TRBV9 and TRBJ1-2; D unresolved. Trimming shortened V by 3 bases and J by 1 base, and 7 bases separated the two germline ends. The CDR3 consists of 13 residues. Germline V gene data show CDR1 as SGDLS and CDR2 as YYNGEE. The CDR3 sequence is CASSGAVNYGYTF. CDR3 nucleotide sequence: TGTGCCAGCAGCGGGGCAGTTAACTATGGCTACACCTTC.

This clonotype was seen repeatedly, ten times or more. The chain employs TRBV20-1 and TRBJ1-1; possibly TRBD1 for D (5 bases). This CDR3 is built from 13 residues. The germline V and J ends were trimmed by 3 bases and 7 bases, with 15 bases remaining between them. Germline CDR1 and CDR2: DFQATT and SNEGSKA (reference sequence). CDR3 in amino acids: CSARGGKGIEAFF. The CDR3 region has the DNA TGCAGTGCTAGGGGGGGGAAGGGGATTGAAGCTTTCTTT.

V is TRBV19 and J is TRBJ1-5; D not resolved. Trimming took 5 bases from V and 5 from J, leaving 19 bases between them. This CDR3 has 16 amino acids. CDR1 is LNHDA, CDR2 SQIVND, per germline (reference sequence). DNA of the CDR3: TGTGCCAGTAGTGACCTTGGGCGGGGTCGGGATCAGCCCCAGCATTTT. This sequence encodes CASSDLGRGRDQPQHF.

This clonotype was recorded many times. This chain links TRBV28 with TRBJ2-1; tentatively, D is TRBD2 (5 bases). CDR3 length: 15 amino acids. Germline V CDR1 and CDR2: MDHEN, SYDVKM. With 3 bases removed from V and 2 bases from J, the gap between germline ends came to 11 bases. CDR3 DNA sequence: TGTGCCAGCAGTTTCTCTTGGGAGACCTACAATGAGCAGTTCTTC. Amino acids: CASSFSWETYNEQFF.

There are many counts of this clonotype. The chain is built from TRBV12-3 or TRBV12-4 and TRBJ2-7, with D possibly being TRBD1 (6 bases). V lost 5 bases, J lost 6 bases, and 26 bases lay in between. The CDR3 consists of 17 residues. CDR3 sequence reads: CASSTYGAGTKFAEQYF. The CDR3 nucleotides are TGTGCCAGCAGTACATATGGGGCCGGGACAAAGTTCGCCGAGCAGTACTTC.

This clonotype was observed at least ten times. The chain couples TRBV6-2 or TRBV6-3 to TRBJ2-1, with 15 nucleotides matching TRBD2. V lost 5 bases, J lost 5 bases, and 4 bases stayed unmatched. Looked up from germline, CDR1 is MNHEY and CDR2 is SVGEGT. CDR3 length: 16 residues. CDR3 sequence reads: CASSQGLAGGDNEQFF. The CDR3 region has the DNA TGTGCCAGCAGTCAAGGACTAGCGGGGGGGGACAATGAGCAGTTCTTC.

This clonotype was found a few times. The genes are TRBV19 and TRBJ1-5; D gene uncertain. The CDR3 length is 13 residues. V lost 8 bases and J 7 bases, leaving 15 bases between the germline ends. CDR1 is LNHDA, CDR2 SQIVND, per germline (reference sequence). The CDR3 DNA is TGTGCCAGTTCGGTGGAGGCGAGCCAGCCCCAGCATTTT. It codes for CASSVEASQPQHF.

V usage is TRBV20-1 and J usage is TRBJ2-3; 7 nucleotides line up with TRBD1. The CDR3 runs to 13 residues. The trim removed 6 bases at V and 1 base at J, leaving 4 bases unmatched. The germline V gene encodes CDR1 DFQATT and CDR2 SNEGSKA (reference sequence). The CDR3 region is CSARTGRTDTQYF. CDR3 bases: TGCAGTGCCCGGACAGGCCGCACAGATACGCAGTATTTT.

This clonotype was counted between two and nine times. The chain recombines TRBV6-2 or TRBV6-3 with TRBJ2-7, with 7 bases matching TRBD2. The CDR3 spans 13 residues. V was pared by 6 bases and J by 6 bases, with 8 bases of the junction left unmatched. Germline V gene sequence: CDR1 MNHEY, CDR2 SVGEGT. CDR3 amino acids: CASRIVGGFEQYF. DNA for the CDR3: TGTGCCAGCAGGATAGTGGGGGGGTTCGAGCAGTACTTC.

Notes on this clonotype: A much larger clone is a single base away; this may be a read error. This rearrangement joins TRBV27 to TRBJ1-4; D gene uncertain. The CDR3 runs to 13 residues. The germline CDR1 and CDR2 sequences are MNHEY and SMNVEV (reference sequence). The CDR3 nucleotides are TGTGCCAGCAGGAAACTAGCTAATGAAGAACTGTTTTTT. Protein: CASRKLANEELFF.

This chain uses TRBV20-1 with TRBJ1-5; D unresolved. V shed 3 bases and J shed 4 bases, with 10 bases lying between them. The CDR3 covers 13 residues. Germline V CDR1 and CDR2: DFQATT, SNEGSKA (reference sequence). The CDR3 DNA reads as TGCAGTGCTAGGTCGGACCCAAATCAGCCCCAGCATTTT. It encodes CSARSDPNQPQHF.

A remark on this clonotype: A much larger clone lies a single base off, so this may be a read error. The chain has TRBV2 and TRBJ2-1; 7 bases line up with TRBD2. Germline V CDR1 and CDR2: SNHLY, FYNNEI. This CDR3 comprises 15 residues. The CDR3, as DNA: TGTGCCAGCGGGGGGGGGAAAAGCTCCTGCAATGAGCAGTTCTTC. Amino acids: CASGGGKSSCNEQFF. Full variable domain (remainder filled in from reference TRBV2 and TRBJ2-1): EPEVTQTPSHQVTQMGQEVILRCVPISNHLYFYWYRQILGQKVEFLVSFYNNEISEKSEIFDDQFSVERPDGSNFTLKIRSTKLEDSAMYFCASGGGKSSCNEQFFGPGTRLTVL.

This clonotype was found a few times. The junction differs from germline at one of its ends, possibly a read error. The V and J genes are TRBV7-9 and TRBJ2-1; 7 positions match TRBD1. The CDR3 consists of 16 residues. From germline, CDR1 is SEHNR and CDR2 FQNEAQ (reference sequence). DNA for the CDR3: TGTGCCAGCAGCTTACAACAGGGGTACAGTGGCAATGAGCAGTCCTTC. This translates into CASSLQQGYSGNEQSF.

The chain uses TRBV5-5 and TRBJ2-2; D is unresolved. This CDR3 spans 15 amino acids. The germline gives CDR1 SGHKS, CDR2 YYEKEE (reference sequence). The V end lost 0 bases, the J end lost 4 bases, and 10 bases lay between the germline ends. CDR3 DNA: TGTGCCAGCAGCTTGGCTTCTGGGCCCACCGGGGAGCTGTTTTTT. It encodes CASSLASGPTGELFF.

This clonotype was observed many times. The chain is built from TRBV3-1 and TRBJ2-1, with D perhaps TRBD2 (5 bases). The CDR3 covers 13 residues. Germline V gives CDR1 LGHDT, CDR2 YNNKEL (reference sequence). V gave up 3 bases and J gave up 4 bases, with 7 bases separating them. The CDR3 nucleotides read TGTGCCAGCAGCCAGGACTGGTACAATGAGCAGTTCTTC. Translation gives CASSQDWYNEQFF.

The chain links TRBV5-4 to TRBJ2-4, with TRBD1 identical over 8 bases. Germline V CDR1 and CDR2: SGHNT, YYREEE (reference sequence). There are 15 residues in the CDR3. The J segment lost 8 bases and the V segment lost 1 base, leaving 8 bases of the junction unmatched. The DNA for the CDR3 is TGTGCCAGCAGCTTGTTAGGTGTGGGACAGGACATTCAGTACTTC. Translating gives CASSLLGVGQDIQYF.